This TCR beta chain was observed in a study of OX40 agonist ivuxolimab in advanced cancers. For the study at large: Every 2 weeks, patients received ivuxolimab intravenously, dosed at 0.01 to 10 mg/kg.

A history of autoimmune disease or systemic immunosuppression excluded patients. Per germline, CDR1 SGHAT and CDR2 FQNNGV. The CDR3 has 16 amino acids. The trim removed 1 base at V and 7 bases at J, leaving 9 bases unmatched. Profiling relied on immunoSEQ multiplex PCR, and the TCRdb table lists in-frame clones only, not all of them. The repertoire holds tens of thousands of clones, with about 80% as singletons. The sequence derives from an adult with an advanced solid tumor such as melanoma, head and neck, liver or kidney cancer. The chain recombines TRBV11-2 with TRBJ1-1, with 10 bases lining up with TRBD1. Sequenced material: CD4+ or CD8+ T cells sorted from blood, taken in a trial of the OX40 agonist ivuxolimab. CDR3 coding DNA: TGTGCCAGCAGCTTAGTCCCGAGACAGGGGGCAATTGAAGCTTTCTTT. Amino acid sequence: CASSLVPRQGAIEAFF. Based on the CDR3 plus reference TRBV11-2 and TRBJ1-1, the full variable domain is EAGVAQSPRYKIIEKRQSVAFWCNPISGHATLYWYQQILGQGPKLLIQFQNNGVVDDSQLPKDRFSAERLKGVDSTLKIQPAKLEDSAVYLCASSLVPRQGAIEAFFGQGTRLTVV.